The rows below give T cell receptor beta chains drawn from one sample of a study of cytomegalovirus exposure and HLA in healthy donors. The repertoire was sequenced with immunoSEQ multiplex PCR; TCRdb's copy has only in-frame clones and lacks some. The data contain 150,000 to 200,000 clones, about four fifths of them singletons. The sample taken for sequencing was PBMCs. Source of these receptors: a woman in her forties or fifties in good health and CMV-seronegative. CDR3s leave out the opening cysteine and the closing phenylalanine or tryptophan. Not all rows give a size; the values are once, few, many and, for expanded clones, a class.

V gene,clone size,J gene,CDR3 protein
TRBV5-1,-,TRBJ2-7,ASSKGQGAVIHEQY
TRBV28,-,TRBJ1-2,ASFRGASGYT
TRBV28,-,TRBJ2-7,ASRPGGNYEQY
TRBV7-8,-,TRBJ1-6,ASSSRDRSSYNSPLH
TRBV19,-,TRBJ1-2,ASSSRTGEFRYGYT
TRBV14,-,TRBJ2-3,ASSQRQGPANTQY
TRBV5-1,-,TRBJ2-2,ASSTAGASPRELF
TRBV5-8,-,TRBJ1-2,ASSLGQINVPIYGYT
TRBV7-2,once,TRBJ1-3,ASSSGTGGNTIY
TRBV7-2,-,TRBJ1-2,ASSTKDRGYGYT
TRBV6-5,-,TRBJ1-2,ASSYAHRGGGYT
TRBV28,-,TRBJ1-4,ASSLTPTGRELLF
TRBV5-4,-,TRBJ1-1,ASSHPTGGRNTEAF
TRBV6-1,-,TRBJ2-5,ASRATSGPGETQY
TRBV6-6,-,TRBJ1-6,ASSPQVRGNSPLH
TRBV28,-,TRBJ2-3,ASSFGRGDTQY
TRBV29-1,-,TRBJ2-3,SVLRIAGRSDTQY
TRBV5-1,-,TRBJ2-7,ASSRDSYEQY
TRBV28,-,TRBJ1-1,ASSFRRGSNTEAF
TRBV4-1,-,TRBJ2-5,ASSQGSGGPLEETQY
TRBV15,-,TRBJ1-6,ATSRVTGRSNSPLH
TRBV4-1,-,TRBJ2-1,ASSRSGTGNNEQF
TRBV7-9,once,TRBJ2-3,ASSTSGGMGTDTQY
TRBV30,-,TRBJ2-4,AWSTGGNIQY
TRBV28,-,TRBJ2-7,ATHRDRGYEQY
TRBV11-2,-,TRBJ2-3,ASSSQRGSTDTQY
TRBV10-2,few,TRBJ1-4,ARTDRGKLF